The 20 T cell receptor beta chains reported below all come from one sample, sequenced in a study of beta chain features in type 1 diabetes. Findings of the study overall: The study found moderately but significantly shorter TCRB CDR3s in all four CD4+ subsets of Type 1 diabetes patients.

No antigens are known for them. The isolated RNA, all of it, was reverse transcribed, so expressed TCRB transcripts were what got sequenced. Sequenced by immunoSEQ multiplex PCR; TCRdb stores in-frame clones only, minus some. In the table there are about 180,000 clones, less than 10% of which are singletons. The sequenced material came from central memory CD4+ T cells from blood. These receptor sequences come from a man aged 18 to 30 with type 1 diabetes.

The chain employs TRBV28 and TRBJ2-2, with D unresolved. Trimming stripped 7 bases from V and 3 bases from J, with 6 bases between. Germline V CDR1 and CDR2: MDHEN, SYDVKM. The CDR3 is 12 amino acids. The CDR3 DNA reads TGTGCCAGCATCTCCCACACCGGGGAGCTGTTTTTT. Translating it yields CASISHTGELFF. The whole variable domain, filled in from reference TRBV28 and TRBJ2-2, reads DVKVTQSSRYLVKRTGEKVFLECVQDMDHENMFWYRQDPGLGLRLIYFSYDVKMKEKGDIPEGYSVSREKKERFSLILESASTNQTSMYLCASISHTGELFFGEGSRLTVL.

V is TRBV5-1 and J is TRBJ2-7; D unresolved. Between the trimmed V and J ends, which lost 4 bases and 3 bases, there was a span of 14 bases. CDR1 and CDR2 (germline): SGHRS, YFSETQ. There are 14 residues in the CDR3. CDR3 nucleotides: TGCGCCAGCAGCCCCGGAAACGGAGACTACGAGCAGTACTTC. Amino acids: CASSPGNGDYEQYF.

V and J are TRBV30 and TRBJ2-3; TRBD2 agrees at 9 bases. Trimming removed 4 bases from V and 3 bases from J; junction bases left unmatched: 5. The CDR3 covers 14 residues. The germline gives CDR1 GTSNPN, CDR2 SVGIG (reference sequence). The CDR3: CAWTRAGGTDTQYF. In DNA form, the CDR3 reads TGTGCCTGGACCCGGGCGGGAGGGACAGATACGCAGTATTTT. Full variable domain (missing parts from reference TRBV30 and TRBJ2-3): SQTIHQWPATLVQPVGSPLSLECTVEGTSNPNLYWYRQAAGRGLQLLFYSVGIGQISSEVPQNLSASRPQDRQFILSSKKLLLSDSGFYLCAWTRAGGTDTQYFGPGTRLTVL.

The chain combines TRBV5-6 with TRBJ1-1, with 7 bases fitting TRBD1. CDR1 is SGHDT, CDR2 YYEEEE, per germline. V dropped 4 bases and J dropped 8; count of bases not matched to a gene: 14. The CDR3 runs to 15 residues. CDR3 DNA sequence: TGTGCCAGCAGCGCATTGACAGGGAGCAGTTGGGAAGCTTTCTTT. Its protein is CASSALTGSSWEAFF.

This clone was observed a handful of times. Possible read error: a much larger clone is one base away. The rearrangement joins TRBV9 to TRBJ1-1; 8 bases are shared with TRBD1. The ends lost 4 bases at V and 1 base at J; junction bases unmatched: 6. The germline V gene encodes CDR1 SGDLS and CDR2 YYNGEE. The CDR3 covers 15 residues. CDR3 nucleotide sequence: TGTGCCAGCAGCCCCGACAGGGGATGGAACACTGAAGCTTTCTTT. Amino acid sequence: CASSPDRGWNTEAFF.

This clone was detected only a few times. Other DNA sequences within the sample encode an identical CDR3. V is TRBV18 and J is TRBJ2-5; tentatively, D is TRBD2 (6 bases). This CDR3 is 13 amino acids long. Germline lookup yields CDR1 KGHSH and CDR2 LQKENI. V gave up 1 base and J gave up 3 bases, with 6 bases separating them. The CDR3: CASSPRREETQYF. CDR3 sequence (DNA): TGTGCCAGCTCACCACGGAGGGAAGAGACCCAGTACTTC. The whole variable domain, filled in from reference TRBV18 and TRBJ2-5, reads NAGVMQNPRHLVRRRGQEARLRCSPMKGHSHVYWYRQLPEEGLKFMVYLQKENIIDESGMPKERFSAEFPKEGPSILRIQQVVRGDSAAYFCASSPRREETQYFGPGTRLLVL.

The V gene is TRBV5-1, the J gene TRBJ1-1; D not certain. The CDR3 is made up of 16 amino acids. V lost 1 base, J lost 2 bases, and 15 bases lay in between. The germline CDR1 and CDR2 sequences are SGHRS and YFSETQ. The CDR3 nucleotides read TGCGCCAGCAGCTTGATGACACAGAATGCAAACACTGAAGCTTTCTTT. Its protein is CASSLMTQNANTEAFF.

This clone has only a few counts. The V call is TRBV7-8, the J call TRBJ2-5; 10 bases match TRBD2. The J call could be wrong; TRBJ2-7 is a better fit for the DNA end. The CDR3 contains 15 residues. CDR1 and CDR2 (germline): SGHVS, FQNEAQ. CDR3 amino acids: CASSQVLAGVYEQYF. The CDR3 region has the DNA TGTGCCAGCAGCCAGGTTCTAGCGGGAGTCTACGAGCAGTACTTC.

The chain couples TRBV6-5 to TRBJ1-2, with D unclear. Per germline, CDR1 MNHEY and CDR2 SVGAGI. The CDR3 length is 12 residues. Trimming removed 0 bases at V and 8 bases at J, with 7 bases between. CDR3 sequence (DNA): TGTGCCAGCAGTTACTCGACGGGAGGCTACACCTTC. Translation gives CASSYSTGGYTF.

Written as DNA, the CDR3 is TGCGCCAGCAGCCCCGAGTCCGGTCCGTATGGCTACACCTTC. Translation: CASSPESGPYGYTF. The chain uses TRBV5-1 and TRBJ1-2; D unclear. CDR3 length: 14 residues. Germline assignment: CDR1 SGHRS and CDR2 YFSETQ. The ends were cut back, 4 bases at V and 5 bases at J, with 15 bases in the middle.

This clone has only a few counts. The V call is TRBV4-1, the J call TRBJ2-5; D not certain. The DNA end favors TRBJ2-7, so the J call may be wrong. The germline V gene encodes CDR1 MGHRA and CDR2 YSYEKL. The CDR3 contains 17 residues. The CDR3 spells CASSQDQFLRPSYEQYF. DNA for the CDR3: TGCGCCAGCAGCCAAGATCAGTTTTTGAGGCCCTCCTACGAGCAGTACTTC.

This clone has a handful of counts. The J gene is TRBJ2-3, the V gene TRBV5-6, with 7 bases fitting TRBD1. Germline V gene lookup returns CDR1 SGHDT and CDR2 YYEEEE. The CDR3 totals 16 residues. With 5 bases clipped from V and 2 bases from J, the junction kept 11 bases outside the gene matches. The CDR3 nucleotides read TGTGCCAGCAGTCAACGACAGGGCTTCATCACAGATACGCAGTATTTT. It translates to CASSQRQGFITDTQYF.

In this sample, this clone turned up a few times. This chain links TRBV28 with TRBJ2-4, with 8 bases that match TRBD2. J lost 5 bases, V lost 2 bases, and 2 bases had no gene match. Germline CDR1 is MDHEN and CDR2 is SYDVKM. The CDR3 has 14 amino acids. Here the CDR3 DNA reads TGTGCCAGCAGTTTAGCGGGAGGCGAAAACATTCAGTACTTC. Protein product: CASSLAGGENIQYF.

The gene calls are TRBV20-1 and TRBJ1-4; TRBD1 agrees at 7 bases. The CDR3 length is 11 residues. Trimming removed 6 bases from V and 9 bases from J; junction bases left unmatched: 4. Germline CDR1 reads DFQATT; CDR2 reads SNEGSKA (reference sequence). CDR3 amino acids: CSARTGQKLFF. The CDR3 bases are TGCAGTGCCCGGACAGGACAAAAACTGTTTTTT.

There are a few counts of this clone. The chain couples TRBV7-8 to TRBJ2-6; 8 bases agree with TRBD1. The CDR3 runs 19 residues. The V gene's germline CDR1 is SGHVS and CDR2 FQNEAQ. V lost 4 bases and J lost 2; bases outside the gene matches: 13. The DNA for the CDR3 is TGTGCCAGCAGCTGGAGGGCCCGAGTCAGGGGGCCTGGGGCCAACGTCCTGACTTTC. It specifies CASSWRARVRGPGANVLTF.

This CDR3 reads CASSFRLAGGRSAGELFF. The CDR3 nucleotides are TGTGCCAGCAGCTTCCGACTAGCGGGGGGCAGGTCGGCCGGGGAGCTGTTTTTT. V gene TRBV7-8 combines with J gene TRBJ2-2, with 13 bases identical to TRBD2. The CDR3 sequence is 18 residues long. Unmatched junction bases numbered 10, after V lost 3 bases and J lost 6 bases. Germline assignment: CDR1 SGHVS and CDR2 FQNEAQ.

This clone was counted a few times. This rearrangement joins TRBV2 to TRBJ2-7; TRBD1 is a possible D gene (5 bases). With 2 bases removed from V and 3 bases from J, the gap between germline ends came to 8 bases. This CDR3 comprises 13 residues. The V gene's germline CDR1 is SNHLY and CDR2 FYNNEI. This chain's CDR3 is CASSEYQGYEQYF. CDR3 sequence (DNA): TGTGCCAGCAGTGAATATCAGGGCTACGAGCAGTACTTC.

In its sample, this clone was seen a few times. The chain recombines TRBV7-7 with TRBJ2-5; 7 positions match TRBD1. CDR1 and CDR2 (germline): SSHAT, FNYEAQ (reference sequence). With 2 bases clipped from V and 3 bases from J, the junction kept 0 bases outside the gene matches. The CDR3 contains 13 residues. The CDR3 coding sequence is TGTGCCAGCAGCTTAACAGGGGAAGAGACCCAGTACTTC. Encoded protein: CASSLTGEETQYF. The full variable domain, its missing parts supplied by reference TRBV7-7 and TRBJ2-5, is GAGVSQSPRYKVTKRGQDVTLRCDPISSHATLYWYQQALGQGPEFLTYFNYEAQPDKSGLPSDRFSAERPEGSISTLTIQRTEQRDSAMYRCASSLTGEETQYFGPGTRLLVL.

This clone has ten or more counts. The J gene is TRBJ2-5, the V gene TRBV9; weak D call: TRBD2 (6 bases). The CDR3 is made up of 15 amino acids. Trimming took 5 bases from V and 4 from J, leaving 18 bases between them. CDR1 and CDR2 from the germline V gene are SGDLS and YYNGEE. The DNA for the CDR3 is TGTGCCAGCAGTGGGGGGAGCGGTAGAGGAGAGACCCAGTACTTC. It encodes CASSGGSGRGETQYF. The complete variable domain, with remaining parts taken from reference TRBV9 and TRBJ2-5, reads DSGVTQTPKHLITATGQRVTLRCSPRSGDLSVYWYQQSLDQGLQFLIQYYNGEERAKGNILERFSAQQFPDLHSELNLSSLELGDSALYFCASSGGSGRGETQYFGPGTRLLVL.

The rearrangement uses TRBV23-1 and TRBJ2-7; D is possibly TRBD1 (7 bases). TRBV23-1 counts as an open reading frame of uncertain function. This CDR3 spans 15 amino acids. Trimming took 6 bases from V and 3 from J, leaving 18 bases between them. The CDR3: CASSQRQGGIYEQYF. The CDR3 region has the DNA TGCGCCAGCAGCCAACGACAGGGCGGGATCTACGAGCAGTACTTC.